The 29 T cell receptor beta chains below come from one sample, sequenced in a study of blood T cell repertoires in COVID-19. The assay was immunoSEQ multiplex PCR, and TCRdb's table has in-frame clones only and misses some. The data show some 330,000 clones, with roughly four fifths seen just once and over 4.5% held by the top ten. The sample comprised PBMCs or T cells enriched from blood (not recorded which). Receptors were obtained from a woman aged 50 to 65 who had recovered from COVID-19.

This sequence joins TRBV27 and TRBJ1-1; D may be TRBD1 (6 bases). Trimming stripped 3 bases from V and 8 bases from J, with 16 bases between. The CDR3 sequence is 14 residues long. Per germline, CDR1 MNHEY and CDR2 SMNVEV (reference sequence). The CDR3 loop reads CASSLSGGRPEAFF. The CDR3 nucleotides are TGTGCCAGCAGTTTGTCGGGGGGGCGGCCCGAAGCTTTCTTT.

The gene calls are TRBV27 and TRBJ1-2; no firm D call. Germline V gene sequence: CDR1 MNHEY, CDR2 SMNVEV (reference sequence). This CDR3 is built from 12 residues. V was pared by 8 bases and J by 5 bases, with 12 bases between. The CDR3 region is CASGGKLYGYTF. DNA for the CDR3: TGTGCCAGCGGAGGGAAACTATATGGCTACACCTTC.

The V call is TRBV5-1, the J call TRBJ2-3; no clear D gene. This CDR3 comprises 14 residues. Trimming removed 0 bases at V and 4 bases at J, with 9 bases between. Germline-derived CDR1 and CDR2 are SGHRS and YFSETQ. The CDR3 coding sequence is TGCGCCAGCAGCTTGGGGGCCTCCGCAGATACGCAGTATTTT. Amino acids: CASSLGASADTQYF.

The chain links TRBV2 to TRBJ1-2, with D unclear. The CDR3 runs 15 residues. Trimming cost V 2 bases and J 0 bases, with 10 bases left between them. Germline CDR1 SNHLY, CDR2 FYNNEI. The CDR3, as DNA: TGTGCCAGCAGTGAACCGGGTATAGCTAACTATGGCTACACCTTC. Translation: CASSEPGIANYGYTF.

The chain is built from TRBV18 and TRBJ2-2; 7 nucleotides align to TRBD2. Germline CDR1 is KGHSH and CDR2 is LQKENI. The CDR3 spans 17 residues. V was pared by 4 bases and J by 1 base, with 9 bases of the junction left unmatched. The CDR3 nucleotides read TGTGCCAGCTCACAATTGGGGGGACTACGGAACACCGGGGAGCTGTTTTTT. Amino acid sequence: CASSQLGGLRNTGELFF.

CDR3 protein: CASREGRASGNTIYF. Here the CDR3 DNA reads TGTGCCAGCAGGGAGGGCAGAGCCTCTGGAAACACCATATATTTT. The J gene is TRBJ1-3, the V gene TRBV6-5; D gene uncertain. Between the trimmed V and J ends, which lost 6 bases and 0 bases, there was a span of 12 bases. Germline CDR1 is MNHEY and CDR2 is SVGAGI. The CDR3 runs 15 residues.

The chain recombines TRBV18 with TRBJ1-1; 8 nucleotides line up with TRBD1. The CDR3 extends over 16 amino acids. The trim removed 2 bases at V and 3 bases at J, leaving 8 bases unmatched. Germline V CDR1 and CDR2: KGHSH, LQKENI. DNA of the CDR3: TGTGCCAGCTCACCAGAGGCAGGGGGCGCGTACACTGAAGCTTTCTTT. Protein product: CASSPEAGGAYTEAFF.

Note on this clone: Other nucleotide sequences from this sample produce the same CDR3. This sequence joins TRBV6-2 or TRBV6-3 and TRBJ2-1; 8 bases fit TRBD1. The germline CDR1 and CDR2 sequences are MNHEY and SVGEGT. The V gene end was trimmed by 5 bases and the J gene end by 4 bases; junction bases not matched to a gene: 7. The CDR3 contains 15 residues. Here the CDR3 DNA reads TGTGCCAGCAGTCAGTCAGGGGGCGCTTACAATGAGCAGTTCTTC. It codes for CASSQSGGAYNEQFF.

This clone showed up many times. CDR3 in amino acids: CASSYNSGDEQYF. CDR3 sequence (DNA): TGTGCCAGCAGTTACAACTCAGGGGACGAGCAGTACTTC. V is TRBV6-5 and J is TRBJ2-7; D is possibly TRBD1 (6 bases). The V gene's germline CDR1 is MNHEY and CDR2 SVGAGI. The CDR3 is 13 residues long. The V gene lost 2 bases and the J gene lost 5 bases, with 10 bases spanning the gap.

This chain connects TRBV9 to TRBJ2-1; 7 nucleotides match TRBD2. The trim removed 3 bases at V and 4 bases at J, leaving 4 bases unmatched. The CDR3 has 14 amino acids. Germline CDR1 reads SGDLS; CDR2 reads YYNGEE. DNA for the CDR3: TGTGCCAGCAGCGCGGGGGGACGATACAATGAGCAGTTCTTC. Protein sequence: CASSAGGRYNEQFF.

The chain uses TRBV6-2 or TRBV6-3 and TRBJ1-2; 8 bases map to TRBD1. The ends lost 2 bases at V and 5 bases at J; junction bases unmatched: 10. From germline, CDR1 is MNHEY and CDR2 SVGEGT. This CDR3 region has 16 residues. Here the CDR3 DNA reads TGTGCCAGCAGTTACGCCACGTGGACAGGGACTTATGGCTACACCTTC. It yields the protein CASSYATWTGTYGYTF.

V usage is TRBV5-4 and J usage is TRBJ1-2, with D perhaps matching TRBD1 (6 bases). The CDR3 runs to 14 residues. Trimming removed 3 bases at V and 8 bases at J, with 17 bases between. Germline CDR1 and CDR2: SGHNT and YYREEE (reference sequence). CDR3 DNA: TGTGCCAGCAGCTATCAACAGGGCTCAAGGGGCTACACCTTC. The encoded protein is CASSYQQGSRGYTF.

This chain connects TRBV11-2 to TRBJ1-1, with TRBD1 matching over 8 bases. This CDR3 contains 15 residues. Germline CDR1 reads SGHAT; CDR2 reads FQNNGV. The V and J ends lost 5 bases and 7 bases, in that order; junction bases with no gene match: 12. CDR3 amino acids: CASSPTMTGVGEAFF. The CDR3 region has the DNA TGTGCCAGCAGCCCAACTATGACAGGGGTCGGTGAAGCTTTCTTT. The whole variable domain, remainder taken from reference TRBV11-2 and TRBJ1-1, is EAGVAQSPRYKIIEKRQSVAFWCNPISGHATLYWYQQILGQGPKLLIQFQNNGVVDDSQLPKDRFSAERLKGVDSTLKIQPAKLEDSAVYLCASSPTMTGVGEAFFGQGTRLTVV.

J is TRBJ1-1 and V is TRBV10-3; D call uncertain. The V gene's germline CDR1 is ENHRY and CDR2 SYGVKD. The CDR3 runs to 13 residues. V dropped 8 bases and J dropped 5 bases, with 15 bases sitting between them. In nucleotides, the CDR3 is TGTGCCATCTCAGTCCCAGGCCAGACTGAAGCTTTCTTT. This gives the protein CAISVPGQTEAFF.

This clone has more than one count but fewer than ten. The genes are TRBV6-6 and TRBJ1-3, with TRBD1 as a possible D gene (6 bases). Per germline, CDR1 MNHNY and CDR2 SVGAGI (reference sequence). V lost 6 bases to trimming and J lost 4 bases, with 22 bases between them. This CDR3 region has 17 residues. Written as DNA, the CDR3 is TGTGCCAGCAGCCGAAAAACCCAACAGGGCTCGGGAAACACCATATATTTT. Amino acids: CASSRKTQQGSGNTIYF.

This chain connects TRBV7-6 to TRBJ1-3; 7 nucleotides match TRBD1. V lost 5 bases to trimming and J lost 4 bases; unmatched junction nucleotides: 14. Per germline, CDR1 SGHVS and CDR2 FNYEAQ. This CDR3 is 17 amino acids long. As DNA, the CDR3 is TGTGCCAGCAGCCTCTACTCAGGGGGTCCGGGCGGAAACACCATATATTTT. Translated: CASSLYSGGPGGNTIYF.

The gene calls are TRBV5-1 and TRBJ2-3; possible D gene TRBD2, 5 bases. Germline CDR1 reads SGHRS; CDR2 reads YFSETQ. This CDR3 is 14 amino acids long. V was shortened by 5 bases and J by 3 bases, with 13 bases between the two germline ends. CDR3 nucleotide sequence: TGCGCCAGCAGTTTTCAAGCGGCTACAGATACGCAGTATTTT. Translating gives CASSFQAATDTQYF.

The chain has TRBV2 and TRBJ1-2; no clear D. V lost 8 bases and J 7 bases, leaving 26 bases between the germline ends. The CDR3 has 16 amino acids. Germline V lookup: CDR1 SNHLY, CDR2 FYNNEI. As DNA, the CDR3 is TGTGCCAGCGTTACACTGACTTCGGCCGCAGTAGGTGGCTACACCTTC. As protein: CASVTLTSAAVGGYTF.

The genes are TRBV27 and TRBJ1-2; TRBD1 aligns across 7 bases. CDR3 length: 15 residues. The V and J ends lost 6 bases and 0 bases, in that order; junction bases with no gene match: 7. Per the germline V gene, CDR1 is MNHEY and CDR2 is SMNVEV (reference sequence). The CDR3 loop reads CASRYTGQTNYGYTF. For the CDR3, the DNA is TGTGCCAGCAGGTACACGGGACAGACTAACTATGGCTACACCTTC.

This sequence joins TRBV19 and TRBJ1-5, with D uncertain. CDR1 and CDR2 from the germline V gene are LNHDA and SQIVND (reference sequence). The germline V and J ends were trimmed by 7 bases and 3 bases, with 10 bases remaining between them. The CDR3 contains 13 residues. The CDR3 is CASTGQFNQPQHF. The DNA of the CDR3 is TGTGCCAGTACTGGCCAGTTCAATCAGCCCCAGCATTTT.

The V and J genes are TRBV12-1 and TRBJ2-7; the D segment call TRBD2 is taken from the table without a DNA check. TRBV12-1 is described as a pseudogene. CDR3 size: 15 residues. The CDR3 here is CASSPERGGMYEQYF. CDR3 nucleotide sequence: TGTGCCAGCAGCCCCGAGCGGGGGGGCATGTACGAGCAGTACTTC.

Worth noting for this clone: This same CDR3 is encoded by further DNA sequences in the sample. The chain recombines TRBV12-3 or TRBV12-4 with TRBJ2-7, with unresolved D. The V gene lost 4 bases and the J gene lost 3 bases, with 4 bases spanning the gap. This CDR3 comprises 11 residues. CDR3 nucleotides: TGTGCCAGCAGTTCAGGCTACGAGCAGTACTTC. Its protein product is CASSSGYEQYF.

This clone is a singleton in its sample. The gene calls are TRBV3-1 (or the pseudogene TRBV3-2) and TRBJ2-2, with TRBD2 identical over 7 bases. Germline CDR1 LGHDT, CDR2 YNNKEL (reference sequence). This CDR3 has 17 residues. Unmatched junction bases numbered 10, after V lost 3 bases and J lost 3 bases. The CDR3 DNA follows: TGTGCCAGCAGCCACCCCCTGGGGGGGTGGGACACCGGGGAGCTGTTTTTT. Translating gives CASSHPLGGWDTGELFF.

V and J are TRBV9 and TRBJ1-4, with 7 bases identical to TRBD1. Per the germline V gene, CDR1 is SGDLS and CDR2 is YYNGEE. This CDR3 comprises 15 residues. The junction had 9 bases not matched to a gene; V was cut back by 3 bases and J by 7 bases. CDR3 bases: TGTGCCAGCAGCGCGTACCCGGGACAGAGTGAAAAACTGTTTTTT. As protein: CASSAYPGQSEKLFF.

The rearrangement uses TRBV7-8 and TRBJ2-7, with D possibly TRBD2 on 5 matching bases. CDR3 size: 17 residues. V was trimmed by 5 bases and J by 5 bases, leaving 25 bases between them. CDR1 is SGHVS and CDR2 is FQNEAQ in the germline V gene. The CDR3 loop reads CASSVQSYPGLGDEQYF. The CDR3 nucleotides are TGTGCCAGCAGCGTTCAATCCTACCCGGGTCTCGGGGACGAGCAGTACTTC.

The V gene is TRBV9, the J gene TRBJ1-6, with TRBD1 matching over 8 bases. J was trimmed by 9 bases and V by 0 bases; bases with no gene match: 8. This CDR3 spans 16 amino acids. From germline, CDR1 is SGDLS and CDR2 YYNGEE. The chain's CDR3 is CASSVGQGASFSPLHF. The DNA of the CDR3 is TGTGCCAGCAGCGTAGGGCAGGGGGCCTCCTTTTCACCCCTCCACTTT.

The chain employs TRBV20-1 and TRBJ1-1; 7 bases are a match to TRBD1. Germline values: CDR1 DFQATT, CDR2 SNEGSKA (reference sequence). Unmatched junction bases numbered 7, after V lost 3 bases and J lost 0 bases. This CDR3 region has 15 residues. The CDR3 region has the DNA TGCAGTGCTAGTGAGGGGGCGTTAATGAACACTGAAGCTTTCTTT. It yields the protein CSASEGALMNTEAFF.

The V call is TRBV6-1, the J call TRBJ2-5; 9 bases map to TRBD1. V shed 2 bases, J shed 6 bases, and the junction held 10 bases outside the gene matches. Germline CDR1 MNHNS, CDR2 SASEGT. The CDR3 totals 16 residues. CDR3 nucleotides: TGTGCCAGCAGTGAATTTGACACAGGGGGCGCCCAGACCCAGTACTTC. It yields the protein CASSEFDTGGAQTQYF.

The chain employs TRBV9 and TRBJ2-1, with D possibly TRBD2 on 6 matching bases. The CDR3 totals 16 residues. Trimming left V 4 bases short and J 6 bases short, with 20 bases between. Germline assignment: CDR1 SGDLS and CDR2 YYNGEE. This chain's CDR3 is CASSTTKAGTSNEQFF. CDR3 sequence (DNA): TGTGCCAGCAGCACCACAAAAGCGGGTACCTCCAATGAGCAGTTCTTC. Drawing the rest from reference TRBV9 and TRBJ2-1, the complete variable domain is DSGVTQTPKHLITATGQRVTLRCSPRSGDLSVYWYQQSLDQGLQFLIQYYNGEERAKGNILERFSAQQFPDLHSELNLSSLELGDSALYFCASSTTKAGTSNEQFFGPGTRLTVL.